These T cell receptor beta chains were read from a single sample in a study of cytomegalovirus exposure and HLA in healthy donors. Sequencing was performed with immunoSEQ multiplex PCR; in TCRdb, only in-frame clones are kept and a portion is missing. The sample includes fewer than 100,000 clones, about 80% of them seen just once. Sequencing was carried out using PBMCs. Receptors were obtained from a man between 60 and 75 years old in good health and CMV-seropositive. The CDR3 runs from the conserved cysteine through the conserved F or W. A D gene is named only where the DNA matches it firmly. Not every row has a clone size; where given, it reads once, few, many or a size class.

>12|NA|TRBJ1-1|few|TRBV5-1
TGCGCCAGCAGGTGGGAGGACACTGAAGCTTTCTTT
CASRWEDTEAFF
>15|TRBD1|TRBJ1-5|NA|TRBV7-8
TGTGCCAGCAGGACCGGGACAGGGTTCAATCAGCCCCAGCATTTT
CASRTGTGFNQPQHF
>14|TRBD2|TRBJ2-1|NA|TRBV7-6
TGTGCCAGCAGACCGGGACTAGGTATTAATGAGCAGTTCTTC
CASRPGLGINEQFF
>15|TRBD2|TRBJ2-2|NA|TRBV5-1
TGCGCCAGCAGCAGACTAGCGATCCGCGCCGGGGAGCTGTTTTTT
CASSRLAIRAGELFF
>16|TRBD2|TRBJ2-3|NA|TRBV4-2
TGTGCCAGCAGCCCAACCGGGACTAGTCTCACAGATACGCAGTATTTT
CASSPTGTSLTDTQYF
>13|NA|TRBJ1-5|NA|TRBV19
TGTGCCAGTAGTCACCAGGGGAATCAGCCCCAGCATTTT
CASSHQGNQPQHF
>14|TRBD1|TRBJ2-4|NA|TRBV4-3
TGCGCCAGCAGCCCCGGGACAGCCGGAGACATTCAGTACTTC
CASSPGTAGDIQYF
>14|TRBD2|TRBJ2-7|NA|TRBV5-4
TGTGCCAGCAGCTTGAATAGCGGGGGGTACGAGCAGTACTTC
CASSLNSGGYEQYF
>15|TRBD1|TRBJ1-6|few|TRBV7-2
TGTGCCAGCAGCCCCAGGACAGGGGAACATTCACCCCTCCACTTT
CASSPRTGEHSPLHF
>12|NA|TRBJ2-5|NA|TRBV9
TGTGCCAGCAGCGTAGGGGAACAGGAGAAGTACTTC
CASSVGEQEKYF
>16|TRBD1|TRBJ1-2|NA|TRBV5-1
TGCGCCAGCAGCTTAGGAGGGACAGGGGGCCCTTGGGGCTACACCTTC
CASSLGGTGGPWGYTF
>13|NA|TRBJ2-7|NA|TRBV19
TGTGCCAGTCGGGCGACAGACTCCTACGAGCAGTACTTC
CASRATDSYEQYF
>14|NA|TRBJ1-2|NA|TRBV5-6
TGTGCCAGCAGCTTGATAGGAGGCAACTATGGCTACACCTTC
CASSLIGGNYGYTF
>15|NA|TRBJ2-7|NA|TRBV28
TGTGCCAGCAGTTATAAACCAGGGGAGTCCTACGAGCAGTACTTC
CASSYKPGESYEQYF
>15|NA|TRBJ1-3|NA|TRBV6-1
TGTGCCAGCAGGGGATGGACAGTTTTCGGAAACACCATATATTTT
CASRGWTVFGNTIYF
>13|TRBD2|TRBJ2-1|once|TRBV11-2
TGTGCCAGCAGCCAACTAGCGACCAATGAGCAGTTCTTC
CASSQLATNEQFF
>15|TRBD1|TRBJ2-7|once|TRBV9
TGTGCCAGCAGCGAGAGGGACAGGGGATCCTACGAGCAGTACTTC
CASSERDRGSYEQYF
>14|TRBD2|TRBJ2-7|NA|TRBV5-1
TGCGCCAGCAGCTTGTCGGGAGGGCATTACGAGCAGTACTTC
CASSLSGGHYEQYF
>16|NA|TRBJ1-1|once|TRBV5-1
TGCGCCAGCAGCCAAAAACAGGGCGCCGTGAACACTGAAGCTTTCTTT
CASSQKQGAVNTEAFF
>15|NA|TRBJ1-5|NA|TRBV4-2
TGTGCCAGCAGCCAAGCGGTGGGAGGAGATCAGCCCCAGCATTTT
CASSQAVGGDQPQHF
>18|NA|TRBJ1-6|NA|TRBV9
TGTGCCAGCAGCGTAGAGGGGGGGTCGAGCTCCTATAATTCACCCCTCCACTTT
CASSVEGGSSSYNSPLHF
>15|NA|TRBJ2-7|NA|TRBV19
TGTGCCAGTAGTATAGATGGGGCCAGCCTTGGTGAGCAGTACTTC
CASSIDGASLGEQYF
>14|TRBD1|TRBJ2-7|NA|TRBV19
TGTGCCAGCTCCCGGGACAGGGTTTCCTACGAGCAGTACTTC
CASSRDRVSYEQYF
>16|TRBD2|TRBJ2-5|NA|TRBV5-1
TGCGCCAGCAGTTTGACTAGCGGGGGGGCCGGAGAGACCCAGTACTTC
CASSLTSGGAGETQYF
>12|NA|TRBJ2-5|once|TRBV5-1
TGCGCCAGCAGCCACACGGGGGAGACCCAGTACTTC
CASSHTGETQYF
>14|TRBD1|TRBJ1-5|NA|TRBV2
TGTGCCAGCAGGGGCAGGGGGCCCACTCAGCCCCAGCATTTT
CASRGRGPTQPQHF
>15|TRBD1|TRBJ2-3|NA|TRBV6-6
TGTGCCACCCGGGGGGGGACAGGGGGCCCAGATACGCAGTATTTT
CATRGGTGGPDTQYF
>14|NA|TRBJ2-2|NA|TRBV6-6
TGTGCCAGTACCGGGACTCCTACCACCGGGGAGCTGTTTTTT
CASTGTPTTGELFF
>13|NA|TRBJ2-3|NA|TRBV6-5
TGTGCCAGCAGTTGGAGTGGCACAGATACGCAGTATTTT
CASSWSGTDTQYF
>15|TRBD1|TRBJ1-2|NA|TRBV11-2
TGTGCCAGCAGCCCACTTCGAAGGGGGCGGGATGGCTACACCTTC
CASSPLRRGRDGYTF
>17|TRBD1|TRBJ1-2|NA|TRBV7-9
TGTTCCAGCAGCTTAGCGACACCAGGGGGATTTAACTATGGCTACACCTTC
CSSSLATPGGFNYGYTF
>14|NA|TRBJ2-3|NA|TRBV9
TGTGCCAGCAGCGGCGGGACTAGCACAGATACGCAGTATTTT
CASSGGTSTDTQYF
>13|TRBD1|TRBJ2-5|once|TRBV18
TGTGCCAGCTCACAACAGGGGGCTGAGACCCAGTACTTC
CASSQQGAETQYF
>16|TRBD1|TRBJ1-2|NA|TRBV5-1
TGCGCCAGCAGCTTGGCTATAGGGGGCGGAAACTATGGCTACACCTTC
CASSLAIGGGNYGYTF
>12|NA|TRBJ1-4|NA|TRBV23-1
TGCGCCTCCAGCCGGGGGGGTGAAAAACTGTTTTTT
CASSRGGEKLFF
>16|TRBD1|TRBJ2-1|NA|TRBV6-5
TGTGCCAGCAGTTACACCGGGACAGGGGGTGGCAATGAGCAGTTCTTC
CASSYTGTGGGNEQFF
>14|TRBD1|TRBJ1-2|NA|TRBV2
TGTGCCAGCAGACCCCAGACAGGGTACTATGGCTACACCTTC
CASRPQTGYYGYTF
>14|NA|TRBJ2-5|NA|TRBV4-3
TGCGCCAGCAGCCAAGAAACGGGAAAAGAGACCCAGTACTTC
CASSQETGKETQYF